This TCR beta chain was obtained from a study of tumor-infiltrating lymphocytes in oesophageal squamous cell carcinoma. TCRdb passed the PCR reads through MiXCR, listing each CDR3 protein once. This table holds 20,000 to 25,000 distinct CDR3 sequences, approximately 34% found once. CDR1 is LNHDA, CDR2 SQIVND, per germline (reference sequence). Trimming removed 5 bases at V and 12 bases at J, with 14 bases between. The CDR3 is 13 residues long. The V gene is TRBV19, the J gene TRBJ1-6; possibly TRBD1 for D (6 bases). What was sequenced was esophageal tumor tissue. The receptor was isolated from a female donor with esophageal squamous cell carcinoma. The CDR3: CASSSGTPGPLHF. The CDR3 DNA follows: TGTGCCAGTAGTTCCGGGACACCTGGACCCCTCCACTTT.